These 27 T cell receptor beta chains came from one sample sequenced in a study of T cells in localized non-small cell lung cancer. Some clones are missing from TCRdb's copy, which holds only in-frame ones; the method was immunoSEQ multiplex PCR. This sample has 60,000 to 65,000 clones, with 90% found just once. The sample consisted of peripheral blood, taken before any cancer treatment. The receptors shown here come from a woman aged 40-70 years with stage I lung adenocarcinoma.

The chain joins TRBV5-5 to TRBJ1-1; TRBD1 matches at 9 bases. The CDR3 sequence is 16 residues long. Trimming took 5 bases from V and 0 from J; bases not matched to a gene: 8. The germline CDR1 and CDR2 sequences are SGHKS and YYEKEE (reference sequence). The CDR3 sequence is CASRYATGGMNTEAFF. The CDR3 coding sequence is TGTGCCAGCAGGTATGCCACAGGGGGCATGAACACTGAAGCTTTCTTT.

This clone has just one count. The chain is built from TRBV7-7 and TRBJ1-1; D ambiguous. This CDR3 spans 13 amino acids. Per germline, CDR1 SSHAT and CDR2 FNYEAQ (reference sequence). V was trimmed by 4 bases and J by 5 bases, leaving 11 bases between them. The CDR3 is CASSSGGFTEAFF. The CDR3 DNA sequence: TGTGCCAGCAGCTCAGGAGGGTTTACTGAAGCTTTCTTT.

This clone appeared a single time. V usage is TRBV6-5 and J usage is TRBJ1-5; D might be TRBD1 (6 bases). The V end lost 6 bases, the J end lost 7 bases, and 16 bases lay between the germline ends. The CDR3 is 14 residues long. Germline CDR1 MNHEY, CDR2 SVGAGI. For the CDR3, the DNA is TGTGCCAGCAGGCCACAGGGAAAAGGACAGCCCCAGCATTTT. As protein: CASRPQGKGQPQHF.

J is TRBJ2-1 and V is TRBV27; D is perhaps TRBD2 (8 bases). CDR1 is MNHEY and CDR2 is SMNVEV in the germline V gene (reference sequence). CDR3 size: 17 residues. V was trimmed by 4 bases and J by 7 bases, leaving 23 bases between them. The CDR3 coding sequence is TGTGCCAGCAGTTCCCCCCCCGGGAGGGGGCTGGGTAATGAGCAGTTCTTC. This encodes CASSSPPGRGLGNEQFF.

The CDR3 DNA sequence: TGTGCCAGCAGCGTAGGGGGAGAGTCTAAGCATGAGCAGTTCTTC. Translating gives CASSVGGESKHEQFF. The chain carries TRBV9 and TRBJ2-1, with a tentative D call TRBD2 (5 bases). Germline CDR1 SGDLS, CDR2 YYNGEE. The CDR3 is made up of 15 amino acids. The V end was cut by 0 bases, the J end by 8 bases, with 15 bases between.

The gene calls are TRBV19 and TRBJ1-5; a possible D gene is TRBD1 (5 bases). The CDR3 runs 14 residues. Germline assignment: CDR1 LNHDA and CDR2 SQIVND (reference sequence). The V end lost 5 bases, the J end lost 2 bases, and 10 bases lay between the germline ends. CDR3 region: CASSWQGGNQPQHF. Here the CDR3 DNA reads TGTGCCAGTAGTTGGCAGGGAGGCAATCAGCCCCAGCATTTT.

This chain joins TRBV5-4 and TRBJ2-1; the D is unclear. V was cut by 0 bases and J by 6 bases, with 19 bases left in between. The length of the CDR3 is 17 residues. Germline CDR1 reads SGHNT; CDR2 reads YYREEE (reference sequence). This CDR3 is CASSLASLRSGRNEQFF. The CDR3 coding sequence is TGTGCCAGCAGCTTGGCGTCCTTAAGGTCCGGACGCAATGAGCAGTTCTTC.

V usage is TRBV19 and J usage is TRBJ1-2; TRBD1 matches 9 bases. The germline V gene encodes CDR1 LNHDA and CDR2 SQIVND (reference sequence). The CDR3 length is 15 residues. V gave up 3 bases and J gave up 2 bases; unmatched junction bases: 4. The CDR3 sequence: CASSMGDRENYGYTF. The CDR3 DNA reads TGTGCCAGTAGTATGGGGGACAGGGAGAACTATGGCTACACCTTC.

The CDR3 loop reads CASSDGYTEAFF. DNA for the CDR3: TGTGCCAGTAGCGACGGGTACACTGAAGCTTTCTTT. This sequence joins TRBV19 and TRBJ1-1, with D uncertain. This CDR3 is 12 amino acids long. V was cut by 6 bases and J by 3 bases, with 8 bases left in between. Per germline, CDR1 LNHDA and CDR2 SQIVND (reference sequence).

The chain uses TRBV5-4 and TRBJ2-7; D possibly corresponds to TRBD2 (6 bases). Trimming pared 4 bases from V and 5 bases from J, leaving 19 bases between. Germline CDR1 and CDR2: SGHNT and YYREEE (reference sequence). The CDR3 runs 15 residues. The CDR3 sequence: CASSPSTGLLDEQYF. CDR3 DNA: TGTGCCAGCAGCCCCAGTACGGGACTCCTCGACGAGCAGTACTTC.

Only one count was recorded for this clone. The chain combines TRBV11-2 with TRBJ2-1; 7 positions match TRBD1. J was trimmed by 3 bases and V by 1 base; bases with no gene match: 3. The CDR3 extends over 15 amino acids. CDR1 and CDR2 from the germline V gene are SGHAT and FQNNGV. CDR3: CASSLAGGDYNEQFF. For the CDR3, the DNA is TGTGCCAGCAGCTTAGCAGGGGGTGACTACAATGAGCAGTTCTTC.

The V call is TRBV5-1, the J call TRBJ1-1; no clear D. Looked up from germline, CDR1 is SGHRS and CDR2 is YFSETQ. The CDR3 has 12 residues. V was trimmed by 0 bases and J by 4 bases, leaving 4 bases between them. CDR3: CASSLGSTEAFF. The CDR3 region has the DNA TGCGCCAGCAGCTTGGGGAGCACTGAAGCTTTCTTT.

The chain combines TRBV6-7 with TRBJ1-2, with 9 positions matching TRBD1. TRBV6-7 is given ORF status, its function remaining uncertain. This CDR3 comprises 13 residues. V gave up 7 bases and J gave up 6 bases; unmatched junction bases: 6. The CDR3 DNA reads TGTGCCAGCATATTACAGGGGGCTAATGGCTACACCTTC. Its translation: CASILQGANGYTF.

The chain is built from TRBV27 and TRBJ1-1, with D possibly being TRBD1 (5 bases). Germline assignment: CDR1 MNHEY and CDR2 SMNVEV (reference sequence). CDR3 size: 15 residues. Trimming cost V 5 bases and J 1 base, with 14 bases left between them. Here the CDR3 reads CASSDAGTENTEAFF. The CDR3 DNA reads as TGTGCCAGCAGTGACGCCGGGACGGAGAACACTGAAGCTTTCTTT.

The chain is built from TRBV7-6 and TRBJ1-1, with TRBD1 matching over 9 bases. The V and J ends lost 3 bases and 1 base, in that order; junction bases with no gene match: 9. CDR3 size: 17 residues. CDR1 and CDR2 from the germline V gene are SGHVS and FNYEAQ. The CDR3 sequence is CASSFDRGYFRNTEAFF. DNA of the CDR3: TGTGCCAGCAGCTTTGACAGGGGGTACTTCAGGAACACTGAAGCTTTCTTT.

The chain combines TRBV5-1 with TRBJ2-1, with 11 positions matching TRBD1. Germline V CDR1 and CDR2: SGHRS, YFSETQ. V lost 4 bases to trimming and J lost 6 bases; unmatched junction nucleotides: 9. The CDR3 sequence is 16 residues long. CDR3 residues: CASSTGTGGWVNEQFF. In DNA, the CDR3 is TGCGCCAGCAGCACCGGGACAGGGGGTTGGGTCAATGAGCAGTTCTTC.

The CDR3, as DNA: TGTGCCAGCAGCAGACCCCAGGGTTCCACAGATACGCAGTATTTT. Protein sequence: CASSRPQGSTDTQYF. This chain joins TRBV9 and TRBJ2-3; the D gene is possibly TRBD1 (5 bases). Germline lookup yields CDR1 SGDLS and CDR2 YYNGEE. Trimming left V 4 bases short and J 2 bases short, with 14 bases between. The CDR3 length is 15 residues.

This clone has a single count. This chain connects TRBV10-2 to TRBJ1-2, with TRBD1 as a possible D gene (6 bases). Trimming removed 2 bases at V and 2 bases at J, with 6 bases between. The germline V gene has CDR1 WSHSY and CDR2 SAAADI. The CDR3 loop spans 13 amino acids. CDR3: CASSEGQNYGYTF. CDR3 coding DNA: TGCGCCAGCAGTGAGGGACAGAACTATGGCTACACCTTC.

The CDR3 DNA sequence: TGTGCCAGCAGTTTGCTAGCGGGAGCCTACGAGCAGTACTTC. It yields the protein CASSLLAGAYEQYF. The chain has TRBV28 and TRBJ2-7; 10 bases match TRBD2. J gave up 2 bases and V 3 bases, and 1 base lay outside the gene matches. The germline CDR1 and CDR2 sequences are MDHEN and SYDVKM. CDR3 size: 14 residues.

This chain joins TRBV5-1 and TRBJ1-6; D perhaps matches TRBD1 (6 bases). V was pared by 7 bases and J by 6 bases, with 14 bases between. The CDR3 covers 14 residues. Germline CDR1 is SGHRS and CDR2 is YFSETQ. CDR3 in amino acids: CASWDTGFNSPLHF. The CDR3 DNA follows: TGCGCCAGCTGGGACACAGGGTTTAATTCACCCCTCCACTTT.

The rearrangement joins TRBV7-2 to TRBJ2-5; the match to TRBD2 covers 10 bases. The germline gives CDR1 SGHTA, CDR2 FQGNSA. V gave up 2 bases and J gave up 5 bases; unmatched junction bases: 8. The CDR3 is 16 residues long. CDR3 DNA sequence: TGTGCCAGCAGCTTAATGGCTAGCGGGGGCGGGGAGACCCAGTACTTC. This gives the protein CASSLMASGGGETQYF. Full variable domain (outside the CDR3, taken from reference TRBV7-2 and TRBJ2-5): GAGVSQSPSNKVTEKGKDVELRCDPISGHTALYWYRQSLGQGLEFLIYFQGNSAPDKSGLPSDRFSAERTGGSVSTLTIQRTQQEDSAVYLCASSLMASGGGETQYFGPGTRLLVL.

The chain recombines TRBV11-2 with TRBJ2-3; 7 bases are shared with TRBD2. The CDR3 extends over 15 amino acids. The germline CDR1 and CDR2 sequences are SGHAT and FQNNGV. Germline trimming cut 5 bases from V and 4 bases from J; bases unmatched to any gene: 9. CDR3 in DNA: TGTGCCAGCAGCATCTCAGCGGGGTCTGCAGATACGCAGTATTTT. Its protein is CASSISAGSADTQYF.

The V and J genes are TRBV13 and TRBJ2-5; a possible D gene is TRBD2 (6 bases). This CDR3 contains 16 residues. V was pared by 4 bases and J by 5 bases, with 20 bases between. Germline CDR1 reads PRHDT; CDR2 reads FYEKMQ (reference sequence). CDR3 in amino acids: CASSSSPGAGYETQYF. CDR3 DNA sequence: TGTGCCAGCAGCTCGTCACCGGGAGCAGGTTACGAGACCCAGTACTTC.

Regarding this clone: The same CDR3 is also encoded by other DNA sequences in this sample. The V gene is TRBV27, the J gene TRBJ2-3, with no clear D. Germline CDR1 MNHEY, CDR2 SMNVEV (reference sequence). V was cut by 2 bases and J by 0 bases, with 6 bases left in between. The CDR3 is made up of 14 amino acids. The CDR3 DNA sequence: TGTGCCAGCAGTTTAAGCTCTAGCACAGATACGCAGTATTTT. Amino acid sequence: CASSLSSSTDTQYF.

The J gene is TRBJ2-1, the V gene TRBV5-3, with TRBD2 identical over 11 bases. TRBV5-3 is recorded as an ORF, its role being uncertain. V was pared by 4 bases and J by 2 bases, with 8 bases of the junction left unmatched. The CDR3 is 17 amino acids. CDR3 DNA sequence: TGTGCCAGAAGCCCGAAGACTAGCGGGGTAACCTACAATGAGCAGTTCTTC. This gives the protein CARSPKTSGVTYNEQFF.

In DNA form, the CDR3 reads TGCAGCGTATGCCGGGACAGGCTGGGGTATGGCTACACCTTC. Translated, it gives CSVCRDRLGYGYTF. The chain recombines TRBV29-1 with TRBJ1-2; 8 nucleotides match TRBD1. Looked up from germline, CDR1 is SQVTM and CDR2 is ANQGSEA. CDR3 length equals 14 residues. V gave up 6 bases and J gave up 5 bases; unmatched junction bases: 11.

This chain connects TRBV6-1 to TRBJ2-7; D not certain. Looked up from germline, CDR1 is MNHNS and CDR2 is SASEGT. Trimming removed 7 bases at V and 4 bases at J, with 11 bases between. The CDR3 has 12 residues. As DNA, the CDR3 is TGTGCCAGCACAGTCTCCGGGTACGAGCAGTACTTC. Protein: CASTVSGYEQYF.